This record looks at one TCR beta chain sequence and its context. What this receptor recognizes is not known. No much larger clone is present one base from it, and per-base qualities are unavailable. Library preparation employed the immunoSEQ multiplex PCR assay. The multiplex PCR relied on a mix of 60 forward primers for TCR Vbeta segments and 13 reverse primers for TCR Jbeta segments. Amplification of the CDR3 region of rearranged TCR beta genes was performed with a multiplex PCR assay on genomic DNA. Amplified TCR beta libraries were sequenced as 87-base-pair reads on the Illumina HiSeq System. The paper's processing steps were these. A later analysis counted tens of millions of unique TCR beta chains across the 550 to 700 repertoires, and roughly 11 million of these chains were shared by at least two donors. Raw reads were error-corrected and collapsed into unique sequences by a nearest-neighbor algorithm in which closely related sequences were merged to remove PCR and sequencing errors. V, D and J gene segments were assigned by aligning CDR3 sequences to IMGT reference sequences. For a sequence to be retained, at least a six-nucleotide match to both a V gene segment and a J gene segment was required. Rearrangements were classified as productive when the CDR3 lacked stop codons and remained in frame with V and J, and all other rearrangements were classified as non-productive. Following IMGT convention, CDR3 was defined as the stretch from the second conserved V-encoded cysteine up to the conserved J-encoded phenylalanine. The earlier analysis of about 590 of the donors excluded sequences that lacked an unambiguous match to a single V gene segment. An earlier analysis of fewer than 650 of the donors classified V segments as functional when productive rearrangements were above 56.7% and as segregating when the standard deviation between donors was above 5%. A statistical classification framework was developed to diagnose cytomegalovirus status using the catalog of TCR beta chain sequences. In a later analysis, TCR nucleotide sequences were compared against IMGT/GENE-DB human TR gene sequences so that V and J genes could be assigned. A later analysis assigned CDR3 sequences and most-parsimonious VDJ recombination scenarios with the TCRdist pipeline. In a later analysis, each TCR beta chain was defined by its CDR3 amino acid sequence together with its V-gene family, and reads lacking a unique V-gene family were excluded. To address suspected cross-contamination and a sequencing artifact, a later analysis removed roughly 640 highly shared, low-generation-probability nucleotide sequences. For each public chain, a later analysis derived a clonal expansion index from normalized ranks of inferred template counts within each repertoire. In a later analysis, generation probabilities were computed using a VDJ recombination model fitted to out-of-frame rearrangements, and the results were checked against IGoR. A later analysis scored TCR-TCR, TCR-HLA and TCR-CMV co-occurrence with hypergeometric tests, applying a repertoire-size bias correction to TCR pairs. A later analysis estimated false discovery rates by permuting HLA or CMV assignments 20 times. In a later analysis, co-occurring TCRs were grouped using DBSCAN, with TCRdist sequence similarity added in when clustering inside HLA-allele-positive subsets. Co-occurrence clustering excluded repertoires with fewer than 30,000 or more than 120,000 public chains, plus five with anomalous nucleotide sharing. TCRdb holds this immuneACCESS table with in-frame rearrangements only. Some clones are missing; in checked studies, unresolved V genes explain under half, and the rest has no known cause. V, J and clone size are taken as reported in that table, and D and trimming were inferred from the DNA itself. The sample includes 90,000 to 130,000 clones, with approximately 82% observed a single time. Of the sample, over 20% falls within the top ten clones.

The data derive from a study of cytomegalovirus exposure and HLA in healthy donors (dated by TCRdb to the late 2010s). Describing the broader study: An earlier analysis of several hundred of the donors reported about 250 Gb of sequence data and 117 million unique TCR beta sequences from 150 million to 200 million T cells. Among a few hundred genotyped donors of the cohort, an average of about 240,000 unique TCR beta nucleotide sequences were sequenced per donor, around a sixth of them non-productive. In addition to the first cohort of around 670 subjects, a separate validation cohort of 120 different subjects was used. About 300 gigabases of sequencing data and around 88 million unique TCR sequences made up an early release that covered around 640 HLA-typed donors. Donor age, sex, ethnicity and CMV serostatus were collected together with the repertoire data. Among the roughly 370 genotyped donors, about 83% belonged to the genetic ancestry cluster associated with self-reported Caucasian donors. To predict cytomegalovirus infection status, the study brought together high-throughput TCR immunosequencing, statistical association of individual TCRs with disease status, and machine learning. The study was designed to test whether signatures of past pathogen exposure could be identified by cataloging public T cell receptors. The number of donors typed differed by locus, with roughly 629-640 for A, B, C, DRB1 and DQB1, 522 for DQA1, 600 to 610 for DPA1, and roughly 450 for DPB1. The T cell repertoires of roughly 660 subjects were profiled by immunosequencing and related to cytomegalovirus serostatus. Class I and class II HLA loci were covered by the typing at four-digit resolution. To decide whether each TCR beta V gene segment behaved as functional or pseudogenic, an earlier analysis of some 540 of the donors relied on high-throughput TCR beta sequencing. In a later genetic analysis, genome-wide SNP genotypes for about three fifths of the roughly 670 donors were used, and that subset was treated as a discovery cohort. In a later analysis, previously published TCR beta repertoires from several hundred donors were re-analyzed and high-resolution HLA genotyping was added so that TCR occurrence patterns could be studied. Because of strong linkage in the cohort, roughly five DR-DQ haplotypes were treated as single units for association and clustering. Rather than using new phenotypic data, the later analysis identified candidate immune exposures from TCR beta sequences and from how often those sequences occurred across donors. All discovery cohort repertoires had been generated using a single sequencing platform.

The cohort consisted of 670 or so healthy bone marrow donors. Cohort members were all nominally healthy when sampled, although unrecorded immune exposures were likely present. The donor was CMV seropositive and was included in the group of approximately 310 seropositive cohort members. Every donor gave a peripheral blood sample, and the peripheral blood mononuclear cells from that sample were used for TCR beta sequencing. The Qiagen DNeasy Blood Extraction Kit was used to extract genomic DNA from the blood cell samples. The research as a whole found: It was suggested by the authors that the approach could potentially be generalized to other disease states and immunological phenotypes. A later analysis found that TCR association rates varied across HLA loci, with DRB1 alleles showing the most associated TCRs and HLA-C alleles the fewest. Assigning TCR associations to individual alleles was difficult when HLA alleles, especially DR and DQ, strongly co-occurred. According to a later genetic analysis, donors in an Asian-associated ancestry cluster had fewer N-insertions in productive TCRs than the roughly 700-donor mean. V-gene and J-gene trimming of TCR beta chains was associated with a missense DCLRE1C variant in a later genetic analysis, and the association was replicated in an independent cohort. Because the 87-base-pair reads could not distinguish some IMGT-functional V segments, including TRBV6-2 and TRBV6-3, those segments were excluded. Correlated functional status among segregating V segments might reflect linkage disequilibrium, but an unknown experimental factor could not be ruled out. For the cohort, immune exposure information was limited to CMV serostatus. Because HLA typing was missing for some donors at each locus, association tests included only the typed subset. Specific HLA alleles were associated with around 18,000 TCR beta sequences at a false discovery rate of 0.05 in a later analysis. In an earlier analysis of over 550 of the donors, most TCR beta V segments were observed in productive rearrangements about 90% or about 30% of the time, broadly matching IMGT annotations. A further reported finding was that TCR beta sequences accurately predicted the HLA-A and HLA-B alleles for most subjects in the first cohort. The study listed 164 TCR beta chains as associated with cytomegalovirus. Because counts were too low, some 17 rarely observed V segments, including chromosome 9 orphons, were excluded from the earlier analysis of a few hundred of the donors. In this cohort, only TCR beta chains were sequenced, and detectable features were limited by the absence of alpha or paired-chain data. A cluster of highly shared sequence variants was judged likely to be a technical artifact of the sequencing pipeline. Compared with equally common non-associated chains, HLA-associated TCR beta chains in a later analysis were more clonally expanded and had lower generation probabilities. Several of the top co-occurrence clusters appeared to be linked to parvovirus B19, influenza, CMV and Epstein-Barr virus, according to a later analysis. Cytomegalovirus status was reported to be diagnosed by the classifier with high specificity and sensitivity in both the original and validation cohorts. The presence/absence analyses assumed that sequencing depth was roughly uniform across donors, and that assumption may not be true. In vitro tests confirmed that three of the cytomegalovirus-associated TCR beta chains recognize cytomegalovirus antigens. In a later analysis, most CMV-associated TCR beta chains were found to appear HLA-restricted, with HLA associations seemingly driven largely by CMV exposure. Most TCR sequences were observed very rarely across donors, whereas some public TCRs were present in many individuals.

The CDR3 runs 15 residues from the cysteine to the phenylalanine. Only the CDR3 DNA is retained, 45 bases long and in frame from the first base. V loses 2 bases of germline sequence and J loses 0 bases, and the interval between the two ends is 8 bases. As encoded in the germline V gene, CDR1 is SNHLY while CDR2 is FYNNEI. The clonotype was recovered from a man under 40 in good health and CMV-seropositive. Input material: PBMCs. The chain employs TRBV2 and TRBJ2-1; TRBD1 could be the D gene, as 5 bases match. In nucleotide form, the sequence is TGTGCCAGCAGTGAATCCAGGGCCTCCTACAATGAGCAGTTCTTC. This gives the protein CASSESRASYNEQFF.